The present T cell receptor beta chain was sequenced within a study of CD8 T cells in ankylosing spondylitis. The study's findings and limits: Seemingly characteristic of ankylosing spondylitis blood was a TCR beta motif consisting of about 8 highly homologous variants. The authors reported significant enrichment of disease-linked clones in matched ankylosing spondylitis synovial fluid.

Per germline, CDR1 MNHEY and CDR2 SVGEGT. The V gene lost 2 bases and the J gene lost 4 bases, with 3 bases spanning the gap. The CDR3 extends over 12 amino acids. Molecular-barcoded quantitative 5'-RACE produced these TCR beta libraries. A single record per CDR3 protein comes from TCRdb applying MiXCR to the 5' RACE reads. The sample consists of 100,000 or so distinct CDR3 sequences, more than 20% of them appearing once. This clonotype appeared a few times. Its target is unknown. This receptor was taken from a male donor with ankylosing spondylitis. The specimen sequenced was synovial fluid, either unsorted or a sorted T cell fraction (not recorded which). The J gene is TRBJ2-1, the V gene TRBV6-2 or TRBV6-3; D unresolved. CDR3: CASSYGYNEQFF. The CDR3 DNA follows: TGTGCCAGCAGTTACGGGTACAATGAGCAGTTCTTC.